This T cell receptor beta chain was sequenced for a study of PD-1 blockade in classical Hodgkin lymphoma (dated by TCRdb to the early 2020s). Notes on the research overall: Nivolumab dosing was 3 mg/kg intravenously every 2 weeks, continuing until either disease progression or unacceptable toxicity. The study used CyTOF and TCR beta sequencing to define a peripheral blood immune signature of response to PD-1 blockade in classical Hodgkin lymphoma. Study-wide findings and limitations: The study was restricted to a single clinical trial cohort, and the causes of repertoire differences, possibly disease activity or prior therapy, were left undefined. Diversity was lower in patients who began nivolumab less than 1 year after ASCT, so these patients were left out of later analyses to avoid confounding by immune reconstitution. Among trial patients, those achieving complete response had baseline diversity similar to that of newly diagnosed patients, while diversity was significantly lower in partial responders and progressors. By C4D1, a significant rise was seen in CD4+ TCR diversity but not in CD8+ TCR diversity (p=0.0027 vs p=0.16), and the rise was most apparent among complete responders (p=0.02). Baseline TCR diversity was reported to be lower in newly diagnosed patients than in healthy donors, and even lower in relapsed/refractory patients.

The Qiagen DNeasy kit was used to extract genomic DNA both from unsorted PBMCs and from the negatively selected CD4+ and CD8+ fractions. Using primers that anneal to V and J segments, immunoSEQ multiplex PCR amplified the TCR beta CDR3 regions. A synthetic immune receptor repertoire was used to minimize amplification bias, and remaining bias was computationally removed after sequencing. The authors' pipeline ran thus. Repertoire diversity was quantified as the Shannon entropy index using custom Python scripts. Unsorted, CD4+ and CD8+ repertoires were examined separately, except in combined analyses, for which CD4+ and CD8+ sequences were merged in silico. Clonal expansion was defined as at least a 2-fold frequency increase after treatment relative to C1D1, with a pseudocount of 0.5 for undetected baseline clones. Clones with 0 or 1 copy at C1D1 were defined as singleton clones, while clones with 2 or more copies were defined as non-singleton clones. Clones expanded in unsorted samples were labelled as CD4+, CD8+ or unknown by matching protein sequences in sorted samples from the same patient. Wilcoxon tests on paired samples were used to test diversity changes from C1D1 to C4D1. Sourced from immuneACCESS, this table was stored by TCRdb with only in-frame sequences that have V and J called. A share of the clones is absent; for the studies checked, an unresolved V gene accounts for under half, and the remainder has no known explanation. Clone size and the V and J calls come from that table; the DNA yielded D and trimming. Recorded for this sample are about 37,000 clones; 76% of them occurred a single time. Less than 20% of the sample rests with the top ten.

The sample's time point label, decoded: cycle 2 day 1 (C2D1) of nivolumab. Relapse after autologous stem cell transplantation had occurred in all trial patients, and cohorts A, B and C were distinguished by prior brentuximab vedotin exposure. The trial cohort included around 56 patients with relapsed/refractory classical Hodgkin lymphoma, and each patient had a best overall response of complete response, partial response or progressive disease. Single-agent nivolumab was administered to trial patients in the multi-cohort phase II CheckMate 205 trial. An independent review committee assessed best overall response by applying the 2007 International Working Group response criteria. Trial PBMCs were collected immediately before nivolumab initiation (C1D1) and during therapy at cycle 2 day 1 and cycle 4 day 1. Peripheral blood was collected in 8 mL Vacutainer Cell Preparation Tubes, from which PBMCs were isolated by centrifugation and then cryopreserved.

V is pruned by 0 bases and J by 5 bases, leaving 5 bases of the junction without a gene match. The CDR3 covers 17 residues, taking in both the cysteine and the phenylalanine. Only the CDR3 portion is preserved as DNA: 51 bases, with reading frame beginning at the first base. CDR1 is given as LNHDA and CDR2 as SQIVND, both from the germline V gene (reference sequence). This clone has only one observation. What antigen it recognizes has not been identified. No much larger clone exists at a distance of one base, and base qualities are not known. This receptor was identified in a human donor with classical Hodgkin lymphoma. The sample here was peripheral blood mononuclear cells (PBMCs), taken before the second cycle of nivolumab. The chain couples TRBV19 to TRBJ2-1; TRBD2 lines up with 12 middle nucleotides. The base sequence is TGTGCCAGTAGTATAGAGACTAGCGGGGGAGTTGACAATGAGCAGTTCTTC. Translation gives CASSIETSGGVDNEQFF.